These 23 T cell receptor beta chains originate from one sample sequenced in a study of CD8+CD57+ T cells in acquired aplastic anemia. Individuals selected for sequencing had exhibited CD8+CD57+ cell expansion on flow cytometry. CDR3 and TCR beta VDJ profiling relied on a genomic DNA template. Each CDR3 protein is one row after TCRdb ran MiXCR on the reads. The sample yields 200,000 to 300,000 distinct CDR3 sequences, around 45% seen once. The sample comprised sorted CD4+, CD8+, or CD8+CD57+ T cells (not recorded which) from PBMCs. These receptors were taken from a human donor with aplastic anemia.

The chain couples TRBV20-1 to TRBJ2-1; 9 positions match TRBD1. The germline V gene has CDR1 DFQATT and CDR2 SNEGSKA (reference sequence). The V gene end was trimmed by 4 bases and the J gene end by 9 bases; junction bases not matched to a gene: 7. The CDR3 is made up of 13 amino acids. This CDR3 reads CSAIKTGGAEQFF. The CDR3 bases are TGCAGTGCTATAAAGACAGGGGGGGCTGAGCAGTTCTTC.

V gene TRBV7-3 combines with J gene TRBJ2-3, with D perhaps being TRBD1 or TRBD2 (5 bases each). Germline values: CDR1 SGHTA, CDR2 FQGTGA. The CDR3 contains 13 residues. V lost 6 bases and J 4 bases, leaving 11 bases between the germline ends. CDR3 region: CASSRRDPDTQYF. In nucleotides, the CDR3 is TGTGCCAGCAGTCGCCGGGACCCAGATACGCAGTATTTT.

The CDR3 reads CASSASNKGSPEAFF. CDR3 coding DNA: TGTGCCAGCAGCGCCTCAAACAAGGGCTCCCCTGAAGCTTTCTTT. The chain employs TRBV7-9 and TRBJ1-1; D is uncertain. Germline CDR1 and CDR2: SEHNR and FQNEAQ (reference sequence). V was cut by 5 bases and J by 6 bases, with 19 bases left in between. The CDR3 has 15 residues. Full variable domain (remainder filled in from reference TRBV7-9 and TRBJ1-1): DTGVSQNPRHKITKRGQNVTFRCDPISEHNRLYWYRQTLGQGPEFLTYFQNEAQLEKSRLLSDRFSAERPKGSFSTLEIQRTEQGDSAMYLCASSASNKGSPEAFFGQGTRLTVV.

Concerning this clonotype itself: The final CDR3 position lacks the conserved phenylalanine or tryptophan, pointing to a likely read error. The chain is built from TRBV5-8 and TRBJ1-4; 12 bases line up with TRBD1. Germline CDR1 is SGHTS and CDR2 is YDEGEE. The CDR3 is 18 residues long. V lost 4 bases, J lost 3 bases, and 10 bases stayed unmatched. In DNA, the CDR3 is TGTGCCAGCAGCCAACCGGGACAGGGGGCGCGGGCTAATGAAAAACTGTTTTCT. This translates into CASSQPGQGARANEKLFS.

This chain connects TRBV20-1 to TRBJ2-7; 14 bases fit TRBD2. CDR1 DFQATT and CDR2 SNEGSKA come from the germline V gene (reference sequence). CDR3 size: 17 residues. The J segment lost 3 bases and the V segment lost 0 bases, leaving 7 bases of the junction unmatched. The CDR3 region is CSARDPSTSGRGYEQYF. Here the CDR3 DNA reads TGCAGTGCTAGAGACCCCTCGACTAGCGGGAGGGGCTACGAGCAGTACTTC.

The chain joins TRBV29-1 to TRBJ1-2; D may be TRBD1 (6 bases). The germline V gene has CDR1 SQVTM and CDR2 ANQGSEA. Trimming left V 6 bases short and J 6 bases short, with 14 bases between. This CDR3 is built from 12 residues. The chain's CDR3 is CSVGQREDGYTF. In DNA, the CDR3 is TGCAGCGTCGGACAGAGGGAGGATGGCTACACCTTC.

In its sample, this clonotype was seen many times. The chain is built from TRBV9 and TRBJ2-1, with D possibly being TRBD2 (7 bases). The CDR3 has 14 amino acids. The germline V and J ends were trimmed by 0 bases and 5 bases, with 9 bases remaining between them. Germline loops: CDR1 SGDLS, CDR2 YYNGEE. CDR3: CASSVGGGHNEQFF. Written as DNA, the CDR3 is TGTGCCAGCAGCGTAGGGGGGGGGCACAATGAGCAGTTCTTC.

This clonotype was counted many times. The J gene is TRBJ2-7, the V gene TRBV2; 7 bases fit TRBD1. The V and J ends lost 7 bases and 2 bases, in that order; junction bases with no gene match: 2. The CDR3 has 12 amino acids. Per the germline V gene, CDR1 is SNHLY and CDR2 is FYNNEI. In DNA form, the CDR3 reads TGTGCCAGCATGGGGACAGCCTACGAGCAGTACTTC. Residues: CASMGTAYEQYF.

The chain combines TRBV10-3 with TRBJ1-5; TRBD1 matches 8 bases. The CDR3 loop spans 19 amino acids. Germline trimming cut 5 bases from V and 3 bases from J; bases unmatched to any gene: 18. The germline V gene has CDR1 ENHRY and CDR2 SYGVKD. Written as DNA, the CDR3 is TGTGCCATCAGTTGGACTAGCAGCCCGTGGACAGGGATCAATCAGCCCCAGCATTTT. This sequence encodes CAISWTSSPWTGINQPQHF.

This clonotype has more than one count but fewer than ten. The chain uses TRBV20-1 and TRBJ1-6; TRBD1 matches at 8 bases. The germline V gene encodes CDR1 DFQATT and CDR2 SNEGSKA (reference sequence). V shed 3 bases, J shed 7 bases, and the junction held 8 bases outside the gene matches. CDR3 size: 15 residues. The CDR3 sequence: CSASRRQGANSPLHF. DNA for the CDR3: TGCAGTGCTAGTCGTCGGCAGGGGGCGAATTCACCCCTCCACTTT.

Notes on this clonotype: A much larger clone differs by one base, so this may be a read error. The chain is built from TRBV12-3 or TRBV12-4 and TRBJ2-2, with 11 bases that match TRBD1. The CDR3 has 15 amino acids. As DNA, the CDR3 is TGTGCCAGCAGTATCGGACAGGGGGCGACCGGGGAGCGGTTTTTT. It specifies CASSIGQGATGERFF.

Ten or more counts support this clonotype. V is TRBV20-1 and J is TRBJ2-7, with D possibly called TRBD1 or TRBD2 (7 bases each). CDR1 and CDR2 (germline): DFQATT, SNEGSKA (reference sequence). The CDR3 extends over 14 amino acids. V lost 5 bases to trimming and J lost 0 bases, with 14 bases between them. In nucleotides, the CDR3 is TGCAGTGCTCAGGGGGGGGAGAGCTCCTACGAGCAGTACTTC. This translates into CSAQGGESSYEQYF.

This clonotype was picked up many times. The chain employs TRBV7-2 and TRBJ1-2; D ambiguous. The V gene lost 4 bases and the J gene lost 5 bases, with 20 bases spanning the gap. CDR3 size: 16 residues. CDR1 SGHTA and CDR2 FQGNSA come from the germline V gene. CDR3 DNA sequence: TGTGCCAGCAGCTCCACTGAAGGGTGGCCTGCATATGGCTACACCTTC. This codes for CASSSTEGWPAYGYTF. Based on the CDR3 plus reference TRBV7-2 and TRBJ1-2, the full variable domain is GAGVSQSPSNKVTEKGKDVELRCDPISGHTALYWYRQSLGQGLEFLIYFQGNSAPDKSGLPSDRFSAERTGGSVSTLTIQRTQQEDSAVYLCASSSTEGWPAYGYTFGSGTRLTVV.

A note on this clonotype: A read error is possible here, since a much larger clone lies one base away. CDR3 nucleotide sequence: TGTGCCAGCAGCTCACAATACAGGGATAATGAGCAGTTCTTC. It translates to CASSSQYRDNEQFF. The V gene is TRBV7-2, the J gene TRBJ2-1, with D possibly matching TRBD1 (6 bases). V was cut by 4 bases and J by 7 bases, with 14 bases left in between. The CDR3 sequence is 14 residues long. Germline V gives CDR1 SGHTA, CDR2 FQGNSA.

This clonotype has at least ten counts. The chain recombines TRBV19 with TRBJ1-1, with D hard to call. The V end was cut by 2 bases, the J end by 4 bases, with 11 bases between. The CDR3 spans 14 residues. Germline V gene lookup returns CDR1 LNHDA and CDR2 SQIVND (reference sequence). CDR3 region: CASSIFVRGTEAFF. CDR3 in DNA: TGTGCCAGTAGTATATTCGTCCGGGGCACTGAAGCTTTCTTT.

This clonotype was seen repeatedly, ten times or more. The V and J genes are TRBV19 and TRBJ1-2; D perhaps matches TRBD1 (5 bases). Trimming shortened V by 11 bases and J by 0 bases, and 19 bases separated the two germline ends. Germline V gene sequence: CDR1 LNHDA, CDR2 SQIVND (reference sequence). The CDR3 covers 15 residues. The CDR3 region has the DNA TGTGCCGTGGGGAGGGGTACTCCTGCTAACTATGGCTACACCTTC. Translation gives CAVGRGTPANYGYTF.

This chain joins TRBV3-1 and TRBJ1-5; unclear D gene. Per the germline V gene, CDR1 is LGHDT and CDR2 is YNNKEL (reference sequence). The V end was cut by 5 bases, the J end by 6 bases, with 17 bases between. The CDR3 spans 15 residues. The CDR3, as DNA: TGTGCCAGCAGCAATGACGGCCGCGTGGGTCAGCCCCAGCATTTT. Protein product: CASSNDGRVGQPQHF.

Turning to this clonotype: A much larger clone sits a single nucleotide away, making a read error possible. The chain couples TRBV20-1 to TRBJ2-7; D remains unclear. Germline-derived CDR1 and CDR2 are DFQATT and SNEGSKA (reference sequence). This CDR3 has 13 residues. CDR3 in amino acids: CSVRKTGDYEQYF. In DNA, the CDR3 is TGCAGTGTTAGAAAGACCGGAGACTACGAGCAGTACTTC.

In this sample, this clonotype turned up many times. The J gene is TRBJ2-2, the V gene TRBV12-3 or TRBV12-4; D ambiguous. Between the trimmed V and J ends, which lost 4 bases and 6 bases, there was a span of 12 bases. The CDR3 is made up of 14 amino acids. The CDR3 here is CASSWASSAGELFF. CDR3 sequence (DNA): TGTGCCAGCAGTTGGGCCTCTTCAGCCGGGGAGCTGTTTTTT.

This clonotype has a count of ten or more. This chain connects TRBV20-1 to TRBJ1-1; perhaps TRBD1 as D (5 bases). With 5 bases removed from V and 2 bases from J, the gap between germline ends came to 12 bases. The CDR3 is 13 amino acids. Germline assignment: CDR1 DFQATT and CDR2 SNEGSKA (reference sequence). Here the CDR3 DNA reads TGCAGTGCTGAGGTTGGGGCTAACACTGAAGCTTTCTTT. This gives the protein CSAEVGANTEAFF.

The chain links TRBV2 to TRBJ1-5, with D perhaps TRBD1 (5 bases). The CDR3 covers 15 residues. CDR1 and CDR2 (germline): SNHLY, FYNNEI. Deletions cut 8 bases from V and 0 bases from J, with 14 bases between. DNA of the CDR3: TGTGCCAGCCGTCCCAGGGTCGATAGCAATCAGCCCCAGCATTTT. Amino acids: CASRPRVDSNQPQHF.

With respect to this clonotype: Its ends do not fully match the called genes, so a read error is possible. This rearrangement joins TRBV29-1 to TRBJ2-5, with D perhaps matching TRBD1 (5 bases). The CDR3 totals 15 residues. Germline V gene sequence: CDR1 SQVTM, CDR2 ANQGSEA. The chain's CDR3 is CSFDGMGRVPETQYF. For the CDR3, the DNA is TGCAGCTTTGATGGGATGGGCAGGGTTCCAGAGACCCAGTACTTC.

As concerns this clonotype: Possible read error: a much larger clone is one base away. V is TRBV7-9 and J is TRBJ1-6, with D tentatively TRBD1 (6 bases). Deletions cut 2 bases from V and 6 bases from J, with 8 bases between. CDR1 and CDR2 from the germline V gene are SEHNR and FQNEAQ (reference sequence). CDR3 length: 14 amino acids. The DNA of the CDR3 is TGTGCCAGCAGCTTAACAGGGTTTAATTCACCCCTCCACTTT. Translation gives CASSLTGFNSPLHF.